Listed below are T cell receptor beta chains from one sample, sequenced in a study of CD8+ T cells in alopecia areata. Libraries were prepared by immunoSEQ multiplex PCR; TCRdb keeps only in-frame clonotypes and omits some of them. The data show some 240,000 clones, 50% to 70% seen once. The sequencing used CD4+ T cells sorted from blood, collected at week 4, from a patient treated with tofacitinib. Every receptor here comes from a human donor with alopecia areata. The CDR3 runs from the conserved cysteine through the conserved F or W. Fields, in order: J gene, V gene, clone size, D gene, CDR3 protein, CDR3 DNA. A D gene is named only where the DNA matches it firmly. Clone size is not always given. Where it is, it says once, few, many or a class for expanded clones.

J: TRBJ1-2; V: TRBV30; size: .; D: .; CDR3: CAWSLPKGGYTF; DNA: TGTGCCTGGAGTCTTCCAAAGGGTGGCTACACCTTC
J: TRBJ1-5; V: TRBV29-1; size: .; D: TRBD1; CDR3: CSVSSGQGIKDQPQHF; DNA: TGCAGCGTTAGTTCAGGACAGGGGATCAAGGATCAGCCCCAGCATTTT
J: TRBJ1-6; V: TRBV30; size: .; D: .; CDR3: CAWSVLQSPLHF; DNA: TGTGCCTGGAGTGTACTCCAATCACCCCTCCACTTT
J: TRBJ2-1; V: TRBV4-1; size: .; D: .; CDR3: CASSQDPQRGSNNEQFF; DNA: TGCGCCAGCAGCCAAGATCCTCAGAGGGGATCAAACAATGAGCAGTTCTTC
J: TRBJ2-7; V: TRBV5-1; size: .; D: .; CDR3: CASSEGGPDYEQYF; DNA: TGCGCCAGCAGCGAAGGCGGACCGGACTACGAGCAGTACTTC
J: TRBJ1-2; V: TRBV30; size: .; D: .; CDR3: CACFPLYGYTF; DNA: TGTGCCTGTTTTCCACTCTATGGCTACACCTTC
J: TRBJ1-1; V: TRBV7-6; size: few; D: .; CDR3: CASSPEEIEAFF; DNA: TGTGCCAGCAGCCCGGAGGAAATTGAAGCTTTCTTT
J: TRBJ2-7; V: TRBV7-2; size: .; D: .; CDR3: CASSLANYEQYF; DNA: TGTGCCAGCAGCTTAGCAAACTACGAGCAGTACTTC
J: TRBJ2-7; V: TRBV30; size: many; D: .; CDR3: CAWRQGDGEQYF; DNA: TGTGCCTGGCGGCAGGGAGACGGCGAGCAGTACTTC
J: TRBJ2-3; V: TRBV9; size: once; D: TRBD1; CDR3: CASSATGTEGPKTQYF; DNA: TGTGCCAGCAGCGCCACCGGGACAGAGGGACCCAAAACGCAGTATTTT
J: TRBJ2-7; V: TRBV6-5; size: .; D: TRBD2; CDR3: CASSTLAGVSYEQYF; DNA: TGTGCCAGCAGTACACTAGCGGGGGTTTCCTACGAGCAGTACTTC
J: TRBJ2-1; V: TRBV23-1; size: .; D: .; CDR3: CASSQSPSPGLLSRQCDEQFF; DNA: TGCGCCAGCAGTCAATCCCCATCTCCGGGACTCCTAAGTCGGCAGTGTGATGAGCAGTTCTTC
J: TRBJ1-2; V: TRBV5-4; size: .; D: .; CDR3: CASSFRRATPTNYGYTF; DNA: TGTGCCAGCAGCTTCCGGAGGGCGACCCCTACTAACTATGGCTACACCTTC
J: TRBJ1-1; V: TRBV30; size: few; D: .; CDR3: CAWSDGSNTEAFF; DNA: TGTGCCTGGAGTGACGGTTCGAACACTGAAGCTTTCTTT
J: TRBJ1-2; V: TRBV4-3; size: few; D: .; CDR3: CASSQEGVDGYTF; DNA: TGCGCCAGCAGCCAAGAAGGAGTTGATGGCTACACCTTC
J: TRBJ2-3; V: TRBV27; size: .; D: .; CDR3: CASSPRDFTDTQYF; DNA: TGTGCCAGCAGTCCCCGGGACTTCACAGATACGCAGTATTTT
J: TRBJ2-1; V: TRBV2; size: .; D: .; CDR3: CASSDRDEQFF; DNA: TGTGCCAGCAGTGACAGAGATGAGCAGTTCTTC
J: TRBJ2-5; V: TRBV30; size: .; D: .; CDR3: CAWSDSQYQETQYF; DNA: TGTGCCTGGAGTGATAGCCAGTACCAAGAGACCCAGTACTTC
J: TRBJ1-5; V: TRBV30; size: .; D: .; CDR3: CAWSAGLPGQPQHF; DNA: TGTGCCTGGAGCGCGGGCCTCCCAGGGCAGCCCCAGCATTTT
J: TRBJ2-4; V: TRBV5-1; size: .; D: TRBD1; CDR3: CASSSSGGRSKNIQYF; DNA: TGCGCCAGCAGCTCATCAGGGGGCCGGAGCAAAAACATTCAGTACTTC
J: TRBJ2-7; V: TRBV29-1; size: .; D: TRBD1; CDR3: CSVERVDRGSEQYF; DNA: TGCAGCGTTGAGAGAGTGGACAGGGGTTCCGAGCAGTACTTC
J: TRBJ2-1; V: TRBV29-1; size: .; D: TRBD1; CDR3: CSAFPQGNAYNEQFF; DNA: TGCAGCGCTTTCCCACAGGGGAATGCCTACAATGAGCAGTTCTTC
J: TRBJ1-1; V: TRBV27; size: few; D: .; CDR3: CASSPIDRRNTEAFF; DNA: TGTGCCAGCAGTCCCATCGACAGAAGGAACACTGAAGCTTTCTTT
J: TRBJ1-5; V: TRBV30; size: few; D: .; CDR3: CAWSAQGGQPQHF; DNA: TGTGCCTGGAGTGCCCAAGGAGGACAGCCCCAGCATTTT
J: TRBJ2-4; V: TRBV10-3; size: few; D: .; CDR3: CAISGSSENIQYF; DNA: TGTGCCATCAGTGGTTCTAGCGAGAACATTCAGTACTTC
J: TRBJ2-7; V: TRBV2; size: .; D: .; CDR3: CASSEMYEQYF; DNA: TGTGCCAGCAGTGAGATGTACGAGCAGTACTTC
J: TRBJ1-1; V: TRBV7-2; size: few; D: TRBD1; CDR3: CASSGRQGSTEAFF; DNA: TGTGCCAGCAGCGGCCGACAGGGGAGCACTGAAGCTTTCTTT
J: TRBJ2-6; V: TRBV7-3; size: .; D: .; CDR3: CASSSGANVLTF; DNA: TGTGCCAGCAGCTCGGGGGCCAACGTCCTGACTTTC
J: TRBJ1-2; V: TRBV6-5; size: few; D: TRBD1; CDR3: CASRLTGAYGYTF; DNA: TGTGCCAGCAGACTCACAGGGGCCTATGGCTACACCTTC
J: TRBJ2-1; V: TRBV5-1; size: .; D: .; CDR3: CASSHPPGNEQFF; DNA: TGCGCCAGCAGCCATCCCCCGGGGAATGAGCAGTTCTTC
J: TRBJ2-7; V: TRBV6-5; size: .; D: .; CDR3: CASSPRGGWDEQYF; DNA: TGTGCCAGCTCCCCAAGGGGCGGTTGGGACGAGCAGTACTTC
J: TRBJ2-3; V: TRBV29-1; size: few; D: TRBD2; CDR3: CSVVAGGPDTQYF; DNA: TGCAGCGTTGTTGCGGGGGGGCCGGATACGCAGTATTTT
J: TRBJ2-1; V: TRBV5-6; size: .; D: .; CDR3: CASSLRGSSYNEQFF; DNA: TGTGCCAGCAGCTTGAGAGGCAGCTCCTACAATGAGCAGTTCTTC
J: TRBJ2-3; V: TRBV7-9; size: .; D: .; CDR3: CASSLTGAGSTDTQYF; DNA: TGTGCCAGCAGCTTAACGGGCGCAGGAAGCACAGATACGCAGTATTTT
J: TRBJ2-7; V: TRBV5-4; size: .; D: .; CDR3: CASSLHDRTYEQYF; DNA: TGTGCCAGCAGCCTACATGACAGAACCTACGAGCAGTACTTC
J: TRBJ1-1; V: TRBV5-1; size: many; D: TRBD1; CDR3: CASSAQGKHTEAFF; DNA: TGCGCCAGCAGCGCACAGGGGAAGCACACTGAAGCTTTCTTT
J: TRBJ2-7; V: TRBV19; size: few; D: TRBD1; CDR3: CASMTGDYEQYF; DNA: TGTGCCAGTATGACAGGGGATTACGAGCAGTACTTC
J: TRBJ2-1; V: TRBV7-2; size: few; D: .; CDR3: CASSPQSNEQFF; DNA: TGTGCCAGCAGCCCCCAGAGCAATGAGCAGTTCTTC